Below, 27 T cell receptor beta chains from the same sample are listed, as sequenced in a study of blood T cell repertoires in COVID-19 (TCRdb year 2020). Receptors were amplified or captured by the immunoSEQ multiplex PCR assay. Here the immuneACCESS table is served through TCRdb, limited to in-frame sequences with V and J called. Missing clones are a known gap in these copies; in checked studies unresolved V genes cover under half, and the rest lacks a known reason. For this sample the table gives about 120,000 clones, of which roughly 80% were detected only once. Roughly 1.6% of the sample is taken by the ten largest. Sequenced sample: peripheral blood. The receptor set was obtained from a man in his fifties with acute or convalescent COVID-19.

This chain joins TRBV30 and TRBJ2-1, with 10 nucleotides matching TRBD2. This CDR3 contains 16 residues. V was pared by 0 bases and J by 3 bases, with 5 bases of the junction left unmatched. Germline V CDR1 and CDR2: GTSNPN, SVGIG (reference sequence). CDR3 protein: CAWSVLAGLRYNEQFF. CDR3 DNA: TGTGCCTGGAGTGTACTAGCGGGGCTACGCTACAATGAGCAGTTCTTC.

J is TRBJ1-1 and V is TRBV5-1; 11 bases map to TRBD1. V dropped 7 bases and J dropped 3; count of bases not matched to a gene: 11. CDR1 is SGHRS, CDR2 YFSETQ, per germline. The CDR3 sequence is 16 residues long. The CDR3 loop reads CASCRTGGAGDTEAFF. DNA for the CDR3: TGCGCCAGCTGTCGGACAGGGGGCGCGGGGGACACTGAAGCTTTCTTT.

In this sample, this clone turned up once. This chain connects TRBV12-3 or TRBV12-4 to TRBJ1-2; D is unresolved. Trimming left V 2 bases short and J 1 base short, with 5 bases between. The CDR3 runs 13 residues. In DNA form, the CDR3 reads TGTGCCAGCAGTTTACAGGTTAACTATGGCTACACCTTC. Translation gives CASSLQVNYGYTF.

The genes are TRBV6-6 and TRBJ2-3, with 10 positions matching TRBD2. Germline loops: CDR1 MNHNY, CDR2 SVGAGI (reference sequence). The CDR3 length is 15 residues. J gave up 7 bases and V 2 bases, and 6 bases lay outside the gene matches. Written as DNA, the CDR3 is TGTGCCAGCAGTTACACAGCGGGGGGGCTTAATACGCAGTATTTT. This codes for CASSYTAGGLNTQYF.

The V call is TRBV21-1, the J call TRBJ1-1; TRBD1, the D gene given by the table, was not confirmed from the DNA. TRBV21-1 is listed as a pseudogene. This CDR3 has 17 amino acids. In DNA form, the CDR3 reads TGTGCCAGCAGCCCTTGGCCGGGACACCTAAGTTGGGCTGAAGCTTTCTTT. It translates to CASSPWPGHLSWAEAFF.

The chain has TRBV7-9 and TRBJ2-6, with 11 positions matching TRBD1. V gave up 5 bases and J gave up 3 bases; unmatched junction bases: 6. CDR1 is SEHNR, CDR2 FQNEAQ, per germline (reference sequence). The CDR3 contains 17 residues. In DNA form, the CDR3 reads TGTGCCAGCAGCCCTGGACAGGGGGCAGGTGGGGCCAACGTCCTGACTTTC. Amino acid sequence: CASSPGQGAGGANVLTF.

CDR3: CASRSDRIYGYTF. The CDR3 DNA reads TGTGCCAGCAGATCAGACAGAATCTATGGCTACACCTTC. V is TRBV28 and J is TRBJ1-2, with TRBD1 as a possible D gene (5 bases). CDR1 is MDHEN and CDR2 is SYDVKM in the germline V gene. V was shortened by 6 bases and J by 4 bases, with 12 bases between the two germline ends. This CDR3 region has 13 residues.

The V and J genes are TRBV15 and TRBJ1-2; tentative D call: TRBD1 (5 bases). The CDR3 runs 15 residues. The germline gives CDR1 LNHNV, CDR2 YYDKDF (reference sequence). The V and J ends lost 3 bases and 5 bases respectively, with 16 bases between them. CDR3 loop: CATSRGTVLGYGYTF. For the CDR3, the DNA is TGTGCCACCAGCAGGGGGACTGTATTAGGATATGGCTACACCTTC.

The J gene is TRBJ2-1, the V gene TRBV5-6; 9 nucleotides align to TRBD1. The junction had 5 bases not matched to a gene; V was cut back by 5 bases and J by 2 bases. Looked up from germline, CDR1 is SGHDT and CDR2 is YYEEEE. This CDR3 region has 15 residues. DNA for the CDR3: TGTGCCAGCAGTGGAGGGACAGGGCCCTACAATGAGCAGTTCTTC. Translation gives CASSGGTGPYNEQFF.

The CDR3 sequence is CASSFGNYGYTF. CDR3 DNA: TGTGCCAGCAGTTTCGGTAACTATGGCTACACCTTC. The chain links TRBV28 to TRBJ1-2; D is unclear. V gave up 3 bases and J gave up 1 base, with 3 bases separating them. The CDR3 contains 12 residues. CDR1 and CDR2 (germline): MDHEN, SYDVKM.

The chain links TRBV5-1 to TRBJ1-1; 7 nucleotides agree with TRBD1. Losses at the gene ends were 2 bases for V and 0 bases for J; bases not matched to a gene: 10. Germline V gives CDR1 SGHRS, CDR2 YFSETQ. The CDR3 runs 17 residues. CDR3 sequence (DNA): TGCGCCAGCAGCTTCCGGGACAGCCTAGAATTGAACACTGAAGCTTTCTTT. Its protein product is CASSFRDSLELNTEAFF.

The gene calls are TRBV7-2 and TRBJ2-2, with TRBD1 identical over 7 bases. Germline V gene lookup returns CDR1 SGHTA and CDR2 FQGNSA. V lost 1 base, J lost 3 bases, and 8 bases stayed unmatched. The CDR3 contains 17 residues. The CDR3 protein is CASSLDILGQHTGELFF. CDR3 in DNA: TGTGCCAGCAGCTTAGACATTTTGGGACAGCACACCGGGGAGCTGTTTTTT. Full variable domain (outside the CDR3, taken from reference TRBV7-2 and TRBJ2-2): GAGVSQSPSNKVTEKGKDVELRCDPISGHTALYWYRQSLGQGLEFLIYFQGNSAPDKSGLPSDRFSAERTGGSVSTLTIQRTQQEDSAVYLCASSLDILGQHTGELFFGEGSRLTVL.

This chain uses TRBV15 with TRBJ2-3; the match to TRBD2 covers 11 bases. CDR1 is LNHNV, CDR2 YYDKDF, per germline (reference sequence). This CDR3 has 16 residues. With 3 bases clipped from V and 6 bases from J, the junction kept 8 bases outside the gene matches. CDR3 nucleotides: TGTGCCACCAGCAGGCGGGTAGCGGGGGGGCCGGATACGCAGTATTTT. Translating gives CATSRRVAGGPDTQYF.

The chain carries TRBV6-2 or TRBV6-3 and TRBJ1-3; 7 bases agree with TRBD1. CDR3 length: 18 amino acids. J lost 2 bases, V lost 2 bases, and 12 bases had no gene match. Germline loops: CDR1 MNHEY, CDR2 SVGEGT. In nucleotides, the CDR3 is TGTGCCAGCAGTTACGCGTCAGGGGGAATTTTGGCTGGAAACACCATATATTTT. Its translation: CASSYASGGILAGNTIYF.

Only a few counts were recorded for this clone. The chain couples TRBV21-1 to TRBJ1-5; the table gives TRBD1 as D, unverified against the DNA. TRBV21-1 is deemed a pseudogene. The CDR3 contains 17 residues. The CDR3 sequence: CARLGRAGGPSNQPQHF. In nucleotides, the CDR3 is TGTGCCAGGTTGGGAAGGGCAGGGGGGCCTAGCAATCAGCCCCAGCATTTT.

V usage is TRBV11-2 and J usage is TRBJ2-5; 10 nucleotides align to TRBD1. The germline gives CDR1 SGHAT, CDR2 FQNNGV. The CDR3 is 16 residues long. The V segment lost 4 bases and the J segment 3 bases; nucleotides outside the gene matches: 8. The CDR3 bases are TGTGCCAGCAGCTCCTGGAAGGGGACAGGGGAAGAGACCCAGTACTTC. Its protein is CASSSWKGTGEETQYF. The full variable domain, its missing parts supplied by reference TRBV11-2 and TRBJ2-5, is EAGVAQSPRYKIIEKRQSVAFWCNPISGHATLYWYQQILGQGPKLLIQFQNNGVVDDSQLPKDRFSAERLKGVDSTLKIQPAKLEDSAVYLCASSSWKGTGEETQYFGPGTRLLVL.

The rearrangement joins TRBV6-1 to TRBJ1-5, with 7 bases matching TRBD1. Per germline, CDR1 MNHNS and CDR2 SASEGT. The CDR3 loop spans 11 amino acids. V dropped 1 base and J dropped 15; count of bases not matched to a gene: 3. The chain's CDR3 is CASSEDRGRHF. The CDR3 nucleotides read TGTGCCAGCAGTGAAGACAGGGGACGGCATTTT.

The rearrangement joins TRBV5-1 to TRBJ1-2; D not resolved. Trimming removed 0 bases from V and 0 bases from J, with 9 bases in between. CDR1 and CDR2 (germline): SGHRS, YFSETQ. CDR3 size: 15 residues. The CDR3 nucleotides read TGCGCCAGCAGCTTGGCACTAGGAGCTAACTATGGCTACACCTTC. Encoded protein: CASSLALGANYGYTF.

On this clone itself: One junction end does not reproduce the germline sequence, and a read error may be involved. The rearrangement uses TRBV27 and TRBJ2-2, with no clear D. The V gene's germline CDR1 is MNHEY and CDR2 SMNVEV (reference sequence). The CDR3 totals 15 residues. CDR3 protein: CASSLAIQNTEELFF. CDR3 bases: TGTGCCAGCAGTTTAGCAATCCAGAACACCGAGGAGCTGTTTTTT.

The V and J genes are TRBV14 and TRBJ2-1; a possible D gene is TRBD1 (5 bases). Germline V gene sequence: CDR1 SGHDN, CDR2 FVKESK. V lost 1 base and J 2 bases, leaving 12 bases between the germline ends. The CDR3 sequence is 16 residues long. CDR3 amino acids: CASSQADIYTYNEQFF. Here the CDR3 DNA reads TGTGCCAGCAGCCAAGCGGACATATACACCTACAATGAGCAGTTCTTC.

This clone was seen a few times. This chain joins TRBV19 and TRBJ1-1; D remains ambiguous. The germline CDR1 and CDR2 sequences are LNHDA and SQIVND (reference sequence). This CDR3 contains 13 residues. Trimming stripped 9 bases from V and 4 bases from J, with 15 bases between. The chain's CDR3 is CASSTRGGTEAFF. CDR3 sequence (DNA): TGTGCCAGCTCGACCCGCGGTGGCACTGAAGCTTTCTTT.

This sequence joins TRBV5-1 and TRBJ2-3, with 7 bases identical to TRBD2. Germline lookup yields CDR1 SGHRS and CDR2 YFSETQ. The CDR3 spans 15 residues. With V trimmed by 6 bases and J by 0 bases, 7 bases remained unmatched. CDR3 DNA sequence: TGCGCCAGCACCGTGGGGGGGTCTAGCACAGATACGCAGTATTTT. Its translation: CASTVGGSSTDTQYF.

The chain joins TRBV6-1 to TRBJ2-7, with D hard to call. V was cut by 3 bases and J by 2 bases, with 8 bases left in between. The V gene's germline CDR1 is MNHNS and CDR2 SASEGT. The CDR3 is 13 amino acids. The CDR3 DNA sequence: TGTGCCAGCAGTGATAGGAGCCCCTACGAGCAGTACTTC. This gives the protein CASSDRSPYEQYF.

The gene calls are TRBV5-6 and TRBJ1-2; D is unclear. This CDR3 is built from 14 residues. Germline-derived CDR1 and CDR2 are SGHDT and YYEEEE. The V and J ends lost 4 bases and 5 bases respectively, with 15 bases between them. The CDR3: CASSRLADPYGYTF. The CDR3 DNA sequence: TGTGCCAGCAGCCGATTGGCGGATCCATATGGCTACACCTTC. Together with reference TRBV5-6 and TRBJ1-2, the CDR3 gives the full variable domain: DAGVTQSPTHLIKTRGQQVTLRCSPKSGHDTVSWYQQALGQGPQFIFQYYEEEERQRGNFPDRFSGHQFPNYSSELNVNALLLGDSALYLCASSRLADPYGYTFGSGTRLTVV.

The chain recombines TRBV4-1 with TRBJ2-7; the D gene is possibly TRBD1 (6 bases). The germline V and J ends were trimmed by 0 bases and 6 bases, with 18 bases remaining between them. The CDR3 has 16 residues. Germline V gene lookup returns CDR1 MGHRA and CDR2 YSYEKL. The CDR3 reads CASSQDATGTSPEQYF. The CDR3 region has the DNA TGCGCCAGCAGCCAAGATGCTACAGGGACCTCTCCCGAGCAGTACTTC.

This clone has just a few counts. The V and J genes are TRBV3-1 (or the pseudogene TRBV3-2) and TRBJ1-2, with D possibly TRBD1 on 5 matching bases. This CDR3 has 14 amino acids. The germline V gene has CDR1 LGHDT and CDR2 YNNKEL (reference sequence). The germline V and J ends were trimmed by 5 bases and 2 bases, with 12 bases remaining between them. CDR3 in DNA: TGTGCCAGCAGCGACCGGGCAGGGAACTATGGCTACACCTTC. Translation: CASSDRAGNYGYTF.

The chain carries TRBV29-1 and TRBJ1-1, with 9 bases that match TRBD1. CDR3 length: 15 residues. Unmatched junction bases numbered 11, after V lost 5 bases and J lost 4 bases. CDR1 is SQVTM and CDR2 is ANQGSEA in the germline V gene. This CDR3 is CSVHPIQGAITEAFF. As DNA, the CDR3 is TGCAGCGTTCACCCTATACAGGGGGCAATCACTGAAGCTTTCTTT.